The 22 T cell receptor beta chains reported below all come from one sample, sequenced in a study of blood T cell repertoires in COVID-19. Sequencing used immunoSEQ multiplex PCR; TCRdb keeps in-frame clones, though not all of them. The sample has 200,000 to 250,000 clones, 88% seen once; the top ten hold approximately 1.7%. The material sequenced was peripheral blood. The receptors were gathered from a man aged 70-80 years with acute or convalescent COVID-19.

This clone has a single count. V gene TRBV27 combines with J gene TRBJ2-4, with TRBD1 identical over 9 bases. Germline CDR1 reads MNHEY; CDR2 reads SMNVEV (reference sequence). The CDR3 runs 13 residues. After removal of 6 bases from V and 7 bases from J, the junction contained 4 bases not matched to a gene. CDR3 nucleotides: TGTGCCAGCAGCCGACAGGGGGGGAACATTCAGTACTTC. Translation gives CASSRQGGNIQYF.

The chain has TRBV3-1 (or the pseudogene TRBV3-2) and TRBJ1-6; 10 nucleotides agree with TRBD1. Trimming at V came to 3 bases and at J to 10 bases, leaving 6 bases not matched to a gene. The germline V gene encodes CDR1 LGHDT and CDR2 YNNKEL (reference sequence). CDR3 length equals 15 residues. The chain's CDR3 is CASSQGQGLGSPLHF. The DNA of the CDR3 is TGTGCCAGCAGCCAGGGACAGGGGCTTGGATCACCCCTCCACTTT.

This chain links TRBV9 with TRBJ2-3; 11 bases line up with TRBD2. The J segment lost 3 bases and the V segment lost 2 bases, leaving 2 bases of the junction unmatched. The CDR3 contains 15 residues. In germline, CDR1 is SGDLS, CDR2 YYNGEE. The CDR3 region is CASSVTSGRTDTQYF. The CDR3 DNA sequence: TGTGCCAGCAGCGTCACTAGCGGGAGAACAGATACGCAGTATTTT.

DNA for the CDR3: TGTGCCAGCAGCTGGAGCAGGGGGCTGACTAATGAAAAACTGTTTTTT. Translation gives CASSWSRGLTNEKLFF. This sequence joins TRBV7-9 and TRBJ1-4; TRBD1 matches at 8 bases. This CDR3 has 16 residues. From germline, CDR1 is SEHNR and CDR2 FQNEAQ (reference sequence). Trimming removed 4 bases from V and 2 bases from J; junction bases left unmatched: 6.

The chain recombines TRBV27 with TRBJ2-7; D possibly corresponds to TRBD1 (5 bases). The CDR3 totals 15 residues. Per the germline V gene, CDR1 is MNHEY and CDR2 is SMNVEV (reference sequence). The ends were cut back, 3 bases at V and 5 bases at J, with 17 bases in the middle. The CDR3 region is CASSLVSAGLDEQYF. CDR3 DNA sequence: TGTGCCAGCAGTTTGGTGTCTGCAGGGCTGGACGAGCAGTACTTC.

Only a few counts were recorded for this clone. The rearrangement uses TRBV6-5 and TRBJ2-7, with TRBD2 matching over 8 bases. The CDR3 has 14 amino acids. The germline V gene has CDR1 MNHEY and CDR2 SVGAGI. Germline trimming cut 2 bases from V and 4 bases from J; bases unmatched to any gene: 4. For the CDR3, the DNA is TGTGCCAGCAGTTACGGGACTAGTAGGTACGAGCAGTACTTC. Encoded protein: CASSYGTSRYEQYF.

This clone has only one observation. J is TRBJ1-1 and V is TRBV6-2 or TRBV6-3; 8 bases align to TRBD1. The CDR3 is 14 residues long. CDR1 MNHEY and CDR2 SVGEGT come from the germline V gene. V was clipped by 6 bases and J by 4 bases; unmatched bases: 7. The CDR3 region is CASSPDRVVTEAFF. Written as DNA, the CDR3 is TGTGCCAGCAGCCCGGACAGGGTTGTCACTGAAGCTTTCTTT.

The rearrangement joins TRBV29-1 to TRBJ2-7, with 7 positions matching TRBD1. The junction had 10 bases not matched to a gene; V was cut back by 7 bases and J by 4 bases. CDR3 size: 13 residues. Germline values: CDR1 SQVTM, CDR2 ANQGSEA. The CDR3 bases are TGCAGCGCCCAGGACAGGATGGGATACGAGCAGTACTTC. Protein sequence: CSAQDRMGYEQYF.

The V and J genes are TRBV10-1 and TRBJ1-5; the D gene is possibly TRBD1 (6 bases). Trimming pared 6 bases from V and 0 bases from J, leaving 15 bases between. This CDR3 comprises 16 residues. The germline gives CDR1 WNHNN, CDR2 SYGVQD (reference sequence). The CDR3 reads CASRARTADSNQPQHF. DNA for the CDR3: TGCGCCAGCAGGGCCAGGACAGCCGATAGCAATCAGCCCCAGCATTTT.

The CDR3 spells CASSRNSGSSGNTGELFF. CDR3 DNA: TGTGCCAGCAGCCGAAATAGCGGGAGTTCAGGGAACACCGGGGAGCTGTTTTTT. The V and J genes are TRBV3-1 (or the pseudogene TRBV3-2) and TRBJ2-2; the match to TRBD2 covers 9 bases. CDR3 size: 18 residues. The germline V gene encodes CDR1 LGHDT and CDR2 YNNKEL (reference sequence). V lost 4 bases to trimming and J lost 1 base; unmatched junction nucleotides: 10.

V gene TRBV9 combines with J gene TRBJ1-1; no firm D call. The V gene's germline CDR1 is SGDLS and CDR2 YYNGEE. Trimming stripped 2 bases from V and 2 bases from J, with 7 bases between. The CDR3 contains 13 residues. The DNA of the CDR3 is TGTGCCAGCAGCGTGGAGGGTAACACTGAAGCTTTCTTT. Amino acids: CASSVEGNTEAFF.

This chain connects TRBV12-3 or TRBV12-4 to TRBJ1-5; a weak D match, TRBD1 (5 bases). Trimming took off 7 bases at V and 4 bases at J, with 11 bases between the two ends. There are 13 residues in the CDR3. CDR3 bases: TGTGCCAGCAAAATAACAGGAAATCAGCCCCAGCATTTT. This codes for CASKITGNQPQHF.

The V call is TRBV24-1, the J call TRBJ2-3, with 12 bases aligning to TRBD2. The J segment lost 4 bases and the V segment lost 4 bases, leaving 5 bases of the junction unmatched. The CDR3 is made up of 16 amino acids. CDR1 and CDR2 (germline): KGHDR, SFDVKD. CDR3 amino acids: CATSEPTSGSPDTQYF. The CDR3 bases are TGTGCCACCAGTGAGCCGACTAGCGGGAGCCCAGATACGCAGTATTTT.

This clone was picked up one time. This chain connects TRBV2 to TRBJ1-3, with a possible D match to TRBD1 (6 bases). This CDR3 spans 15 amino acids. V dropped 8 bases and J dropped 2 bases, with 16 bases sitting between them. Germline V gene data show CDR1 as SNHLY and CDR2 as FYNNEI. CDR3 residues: CASSLRQGTGNTIYF. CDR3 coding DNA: TGTGCCAGCTCCTTGCGGCAGGGGACTGGAAACACCATATATTTT.

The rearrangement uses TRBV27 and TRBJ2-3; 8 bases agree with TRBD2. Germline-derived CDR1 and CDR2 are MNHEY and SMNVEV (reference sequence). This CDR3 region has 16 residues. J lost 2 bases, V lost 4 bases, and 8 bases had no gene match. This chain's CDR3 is CASSSPTSAFTDTQYF. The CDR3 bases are TGTGCCAGCAGTTCCCCGACTAGCGCCTTCACAGATACGCAGTATTTT.

The CDR3 DNA reads as TGTGCCAGCAGCCGGGGGGCAGCTTACTCCTACGAGCAGTACTTC. It is translated as CASSRGAAYSYEQYF. V is TRBV7-8 and J is TRBJ2-7; maybe TRBD2 (7 bases). The CDR3 has 15 residues. V lost 5 bases, J lost 0 bases, and 14 bases lay in between. CDR1 and CDR2 from the germline V gene are SGHVS and FQNEAQ.

In DNA form, the CDR3 reads TGCGCCAGCAGCTTGGACAGGGGACAAGAGACCCAGTACTTC. It yields the protein CASSLDRGQETQYF. The chain links TRBV5-1 to TRBJ2-5; 7 bases are shared with TRBD1. CDR1 and CDR2 (germline): SGHRS, YFSETQ. With V trimmed by 0 bases and J by 2 bases, 1 base remained unmatched. This CDR3 has 14 amino acids.

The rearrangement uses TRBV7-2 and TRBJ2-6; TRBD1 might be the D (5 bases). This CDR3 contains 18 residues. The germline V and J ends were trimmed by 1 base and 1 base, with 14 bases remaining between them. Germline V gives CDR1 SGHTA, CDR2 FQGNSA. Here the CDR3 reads CASSLGRGSLSGANVLTF. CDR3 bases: TGTGCCAGCAGCTTAGGTAGGGGCTCCCTGTCTGGGGCCAACGTCCTGACTTTC. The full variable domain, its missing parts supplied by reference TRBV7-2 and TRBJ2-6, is GAGVSQSPSNKVTEKGKDVELRCDPISGHTALYWYRQSLGQGLEFLIYFQGNSAPDKSGLPSDRFSAERTGGSVSTLTIQRTQQEDSAVYLCASSLGRGSLSGANVLTFGAGSRLTVL.

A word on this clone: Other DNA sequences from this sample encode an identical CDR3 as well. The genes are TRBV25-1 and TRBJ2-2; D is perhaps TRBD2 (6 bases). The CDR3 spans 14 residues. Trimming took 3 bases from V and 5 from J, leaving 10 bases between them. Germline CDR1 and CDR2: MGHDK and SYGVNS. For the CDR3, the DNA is TGTGCCAGCAGTGAGGGAGGATATACCGGGGAGCTGTTTTTT. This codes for CASSEGGYTGELFF. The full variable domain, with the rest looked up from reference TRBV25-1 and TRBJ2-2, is EADIYQTPRYLVIGTGKKITLECSQTMGHDKMYWYQQDPGMELHLIHYSYGVNSTEKGDLSSESTVSRIRTEHFPLTLESARPSHTSQYLCASSEGGYTGELFFGEGSRLTVL.

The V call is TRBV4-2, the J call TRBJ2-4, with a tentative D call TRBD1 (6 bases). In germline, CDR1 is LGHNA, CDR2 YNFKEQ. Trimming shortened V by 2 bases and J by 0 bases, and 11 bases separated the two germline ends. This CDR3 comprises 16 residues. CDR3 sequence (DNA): TGTGCCAGCAGCCAATTGGACAGTCTAGCCAAAAACATTCAGTACTTC. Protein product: CASSQLDSLAKNIQYF.

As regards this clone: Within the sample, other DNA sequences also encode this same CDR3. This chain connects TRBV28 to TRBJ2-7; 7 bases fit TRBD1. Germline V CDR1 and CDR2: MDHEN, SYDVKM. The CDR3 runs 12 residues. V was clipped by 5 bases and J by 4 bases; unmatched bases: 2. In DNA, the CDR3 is TGTGCCAGCAGTCTACAGGGGTACGAGCAGTACTTC. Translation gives CASSLQGYEQYF.

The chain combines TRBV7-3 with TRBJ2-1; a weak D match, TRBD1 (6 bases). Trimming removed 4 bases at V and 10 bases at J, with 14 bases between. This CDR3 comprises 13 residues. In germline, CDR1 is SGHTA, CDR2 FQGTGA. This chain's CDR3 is CASSSRTGTEQFF. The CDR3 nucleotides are TGTGCCAGCAGCTCTCGTACCGGGACAGAGCAGTTCTTC.